The rows below give T cell receptor beta chains drawn from one sample of a study of blood T cells in healthy people across ages. TCRdb used MiXCR to reprocess the 5' RACE reads, holding one entry per CDR3 protein. The table records some 370,000 distinct CDR3 sequences, 45% to 65% of them present only once. The sample comprised blood. These receptors came from a man in his fifties or sixties in good health. CDR3s include the opening cysteine and the closing phenylalanine or tryptophan. D genes are given only for firm matches. Expanded clones are given a class, and other clones once, few, many or no size at all.

>NA|NA|TRBJ2-5|TRBV5-6
CASTSAGVHETQYF
TGTGCCAGCACCTCGGCAGGGGTACATGAGACCCAGTACTTC
>NA|TRBD1|TRBJ2-1|TRBV4-3
CASSQEATGAYNEQFF
TGCGCCAGCAGCCAAGAAGCGACAGGGGCCTACAATGAGCAGTTCTTC
>NA|NA|TRBJ2-4|TRBV2
CASRGNNKNIQYF
TGTGCCAGCAGGGGGAACAACAAAAACATTCAGTACTTC
>few|TRBD2|TRBJ2-7|TRBV20-1
CSASLAGAYEQYF
TGCAGTGCCTCACTAGCGGGAGCCTACGAGCAGTACTTC
>NA|NA|TRBJ2-7|TRBV9
CASSVRSDGYEQYF
TGTGCCAGCAGCGTTCGTAGTGACGGGTACGAGCAGTACTTC
>NA|TRBD1|TRBJ2-5|TRBV6-1
CASSSWTGHLGEQYF
TGTGCCAGCAGTTCGTGGACAGGGCACCTCGGGGAGCAGTACTTC
>many|TRBD1|TRBJ2-7|TRBV5-1
CASSTRDRSYEQYF
TGCGCCAGCAGCACCCGGGACAGATCCTACGAGCAGTACTTC
>NA|TRBD2|TRBJ2-1|TRBV6-1
CASRPSGPYNEQFF
TGTGCCAGCAGACCTAGCGGTCCCTACAATGAGCAGTTCTTC
>NA|TRBD2|TRBJ2-1|TRBV20-1
CSARHIRGGRAYNEQFF
TGCAGTGCAAGGCATATCCGGGGGGGCCGCGCCTACAATGAGCAGTTCTTC
>NA|NA|TRBJ2-1|TRBV5-8
CASSLVSGWAYNEQFF
TGTGCCAGCAGCTTGGTCTCGGGGTGGGCCTACAATGAGCAGTTCTTC
>NA|NA|TRBJ2-7|TRBV10-1
CASSDGGSLYEQYF
TGCGCCAGCAGTGACGGGGGTTCTCTCTACGAGCAGTACTTC
>NA|NA|TRBJ2-3|TRBV3-1
CASSQEGFRAYTHTQYF
TGTGCCAGCAGCCAAGAAGGATTCAGGGCCTATACCCATACGCAGTATTTT
>NA|NA|TRBJ2-5|TRBV7-8
CASSTLTRTEPKSTGETQYF
TGTGCCAGCAGCACGCTAACTCGGACTGAGCCAAAGTCCACTGGGGAGACCCAGTACTTC
>NA|TRBD1|TRBJ1-2|TRBV20-1
CSARDRPSLGYTF
TGCAGTGCTCGGGACAGGCCTAGCTTGGGCTACACCTTC
>NA|NA|TRBJ2-1|TRBV14
CASSQGRTGLNEQFF
TGTGCCAGCAGCCAAGGCCGGACGGGGCTCAATGAGCAGTTCTTC
>NA|NA|TRBJ2-7|TRBV5-1
CASSWGDGEQYF
TGCGCCAGCAGCTGGGGAGATGGCGAGCAGTACTTC
>NA|TRBD1|TRBJ1-4|TRBV9
CASSVGTGGATNEKLFF
TGTGCCAGCAGCGTAGGGACAGGGGGCGCAACTAATGAAAAACTGTTTTTT
>NA|TRBD2|TRBJ2-5|TRBV2
CASRASGGAGSETQYF
TGTGCCAGCAGAGCTAGCGGGGGGGCCGGTAGCGAGACCCAGTACTTC
>NA|TRBD1|TRBJ2-6|TRBV28
CASSQGARSGANVLTF
TGTGCCAGCAGTCAGGGGGCCCGCTCTGGGGCCAACGTCCTGACTTTC
>NA|TRBD2|TRBJ2-1|TRBV20-1
CGARRLAGGSSYNEQFF
TGCGGTGCTAGGCGGCTAGCGGGGGGCAGCTCCTACAATGAGCAGTTCTTC